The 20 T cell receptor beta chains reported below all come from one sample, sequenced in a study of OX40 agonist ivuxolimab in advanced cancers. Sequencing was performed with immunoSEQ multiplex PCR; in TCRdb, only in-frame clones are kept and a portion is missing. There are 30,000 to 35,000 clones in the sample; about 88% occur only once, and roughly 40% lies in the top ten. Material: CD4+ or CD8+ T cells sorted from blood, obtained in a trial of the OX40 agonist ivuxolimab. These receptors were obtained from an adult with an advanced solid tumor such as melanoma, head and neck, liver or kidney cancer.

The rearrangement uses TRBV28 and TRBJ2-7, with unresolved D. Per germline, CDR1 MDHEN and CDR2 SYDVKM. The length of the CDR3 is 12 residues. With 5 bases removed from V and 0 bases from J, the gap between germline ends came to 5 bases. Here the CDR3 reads CASSVSSYEQYF. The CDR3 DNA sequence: TGTGCCAGCAGTGTCAGCTCCTACGAGCAGTACTTC.

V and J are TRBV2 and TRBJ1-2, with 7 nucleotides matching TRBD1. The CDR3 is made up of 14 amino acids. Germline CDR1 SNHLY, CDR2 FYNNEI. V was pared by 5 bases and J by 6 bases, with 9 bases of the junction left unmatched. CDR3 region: CASSPRTGGHGYTF. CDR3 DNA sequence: TGTGCCAGCAGTCCTCGGACAGGTGGGCATGGCTACACCTTC.

In DNA form, the CDR3 reads TGTGCCAGCAGCTTAAAGCGGTACGAGCAGTACTTC. It specifies CASSLKRYEQYF. The J gene is TRBJ2-7, the V gene TRBV7-9; D might be TRBD2 (5 bases). The CDR3 is 12 amino acids. Trimming shortened V by 2 bases and J by 4 bases, and 6 bases separated the two germline ends. Germline V gives CDR1 SEHNR, CDR2 FQNEAQ (reference sequence).

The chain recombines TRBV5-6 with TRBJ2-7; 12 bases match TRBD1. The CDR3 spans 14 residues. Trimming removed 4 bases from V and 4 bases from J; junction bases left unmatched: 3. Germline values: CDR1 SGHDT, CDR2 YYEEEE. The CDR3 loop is CASSRDRGLYEQYF. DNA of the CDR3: TGTGCCAGCAGCCGGGACAGGGGGCTTTACGAGCAGTACTTC.

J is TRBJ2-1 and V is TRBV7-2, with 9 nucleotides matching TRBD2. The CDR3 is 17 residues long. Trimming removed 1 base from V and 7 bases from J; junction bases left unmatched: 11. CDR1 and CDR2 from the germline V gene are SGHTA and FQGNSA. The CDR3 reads CASSLEALAGLGNEQFF. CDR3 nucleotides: TGTGCCAGCAGCTTAGAGGCACTAGCGGGCCTTGGGAATGAGCAGTTCTTC.

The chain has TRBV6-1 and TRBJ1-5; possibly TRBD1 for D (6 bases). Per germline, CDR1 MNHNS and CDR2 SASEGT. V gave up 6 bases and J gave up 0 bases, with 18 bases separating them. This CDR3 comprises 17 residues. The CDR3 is CASRERGEPYSNQPQHF. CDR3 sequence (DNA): TGTGCCAGCAGGGAAAGGGGGGAACCCTATAGCAATCAGCCCCAGCATTTT.

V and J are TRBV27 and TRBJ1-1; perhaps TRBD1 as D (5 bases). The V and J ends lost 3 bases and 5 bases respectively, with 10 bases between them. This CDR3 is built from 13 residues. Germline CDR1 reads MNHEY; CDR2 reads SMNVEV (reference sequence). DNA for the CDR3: TGTGCCAGCAGTTTTGGAGGGGAGACTGAAGCTTTCTTT. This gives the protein CASSFGGETEAFF.

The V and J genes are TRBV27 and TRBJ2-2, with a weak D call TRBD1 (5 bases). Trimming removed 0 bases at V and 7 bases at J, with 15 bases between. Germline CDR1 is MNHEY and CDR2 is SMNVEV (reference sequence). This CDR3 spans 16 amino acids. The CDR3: CASSLSFPGFFGELFF. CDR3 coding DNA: TGTGCCAGCAGTTTATCTTTCCCAGGGTTCTTCGGGGAGCTGTTTTTT.

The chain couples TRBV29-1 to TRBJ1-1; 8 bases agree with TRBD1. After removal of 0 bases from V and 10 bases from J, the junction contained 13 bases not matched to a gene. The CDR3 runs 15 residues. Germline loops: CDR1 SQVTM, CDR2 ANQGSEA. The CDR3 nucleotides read TGCAGCGTTGAAGATCGGGACAGGTTTATCATGAGAGCTTTCTTT. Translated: CSVEDRDRFIMRAFF.

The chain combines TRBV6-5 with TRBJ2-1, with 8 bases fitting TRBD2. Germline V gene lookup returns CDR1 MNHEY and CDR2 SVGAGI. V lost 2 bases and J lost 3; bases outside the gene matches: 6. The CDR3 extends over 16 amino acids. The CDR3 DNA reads TGTGCCAGCAGTTACAAGCTAGCGGGTGTCTACAATGAGCAGTTCTTC. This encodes CASSYKLAGVYNEQFF.

DNA for the CDR3: TGCGCCAGCAGCCAGCAACCTGGGGAGACTTGGGGAGACACTGAAGCTTTCTTT. Encoded protein: CASSQQPGETWGDTEAFF. The chain carries TRBV4-1 and TRBJ1-1; D unclear. Germline V CDR1 and CDR2: MGHRA, YSYEKL. CDR3 length equals 18 residues. V lost 3 bases to trimming and J lost 3 bases, with 23 bases between them.

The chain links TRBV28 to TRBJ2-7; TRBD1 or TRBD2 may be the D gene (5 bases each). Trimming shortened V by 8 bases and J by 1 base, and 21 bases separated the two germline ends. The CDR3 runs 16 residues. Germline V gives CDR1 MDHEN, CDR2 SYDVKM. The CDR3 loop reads CASGNLLGELSYEQYF. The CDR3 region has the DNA TGTGCCAGCGGGAATCTGCTGGGGGAGTTGTCCTACGAGCAGTACTTC.

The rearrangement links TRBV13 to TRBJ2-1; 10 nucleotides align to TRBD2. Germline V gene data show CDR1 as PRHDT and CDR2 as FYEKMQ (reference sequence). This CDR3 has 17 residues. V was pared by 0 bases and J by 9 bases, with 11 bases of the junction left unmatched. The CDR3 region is CASSLGRGSGRPREQFF. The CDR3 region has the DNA TGTGCCAGCAGCTTAGGCCGGGGTAGCGGGAGGCCACGTGAGCAGTTCTTC.

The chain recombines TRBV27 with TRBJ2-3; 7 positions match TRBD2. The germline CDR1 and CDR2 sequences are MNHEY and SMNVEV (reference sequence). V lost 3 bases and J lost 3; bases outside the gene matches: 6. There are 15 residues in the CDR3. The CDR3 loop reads CASSFYLGGTDTQYF. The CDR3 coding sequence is TGTGCCAGCAGTTTTTACCTGGGAGGGACAGATACGCAGTATTTT.

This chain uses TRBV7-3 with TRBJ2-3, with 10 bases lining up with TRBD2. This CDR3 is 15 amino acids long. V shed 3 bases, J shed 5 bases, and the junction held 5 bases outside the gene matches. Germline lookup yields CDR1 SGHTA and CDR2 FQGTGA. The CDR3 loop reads CASSLLAGDQDTQYF. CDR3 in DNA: TGTGCCAGCAGCTTGCTAGCGGGAGACCAAGATACGCAGTATTTT.

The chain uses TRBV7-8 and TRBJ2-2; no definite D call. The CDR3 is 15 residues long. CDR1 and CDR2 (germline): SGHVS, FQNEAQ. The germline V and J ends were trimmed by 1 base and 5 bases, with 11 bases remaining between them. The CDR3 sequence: CASSLGALTTGELFF. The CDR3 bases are TGTGCCAGCAGCTTAGGGGCACTTACTACCGGGGAGCTGTTTTTT.

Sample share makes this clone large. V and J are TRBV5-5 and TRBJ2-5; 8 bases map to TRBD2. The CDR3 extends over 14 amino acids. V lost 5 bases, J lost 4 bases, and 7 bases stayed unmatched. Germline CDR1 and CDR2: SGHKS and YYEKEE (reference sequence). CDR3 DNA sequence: TGTGCCAGCAGTACGGGACTAGACTCAGAGACCCAGTACTTC. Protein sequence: CASSTGLDSETQYF.

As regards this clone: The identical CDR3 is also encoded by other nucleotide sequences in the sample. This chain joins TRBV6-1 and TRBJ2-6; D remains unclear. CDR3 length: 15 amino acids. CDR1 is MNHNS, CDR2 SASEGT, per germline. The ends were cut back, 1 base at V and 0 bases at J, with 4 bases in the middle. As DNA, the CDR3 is TGTGCCAGCAGTGAAGGGAGCTCTGGGGCCAACGTCCTGACTTTC. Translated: CASSEGSSGANVLTF.

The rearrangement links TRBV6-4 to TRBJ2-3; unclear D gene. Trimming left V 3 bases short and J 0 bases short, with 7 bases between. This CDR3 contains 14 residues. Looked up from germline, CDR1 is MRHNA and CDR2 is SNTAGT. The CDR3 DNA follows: TGTGCCAGCAGTGAGGACGATAGCACAGATACGCAGTATTTT. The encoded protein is CASSEDDSTDTQYF.

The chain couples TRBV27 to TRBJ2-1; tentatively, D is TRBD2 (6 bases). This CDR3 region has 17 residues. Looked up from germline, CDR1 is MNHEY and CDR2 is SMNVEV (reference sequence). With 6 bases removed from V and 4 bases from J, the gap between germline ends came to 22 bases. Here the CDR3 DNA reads TGTGCCAGCAGGCCCCCCCATGGGGGTAGCGGATACAATGAGCAGTTCTTC. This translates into CASRPPHGGSGYNEQFF.